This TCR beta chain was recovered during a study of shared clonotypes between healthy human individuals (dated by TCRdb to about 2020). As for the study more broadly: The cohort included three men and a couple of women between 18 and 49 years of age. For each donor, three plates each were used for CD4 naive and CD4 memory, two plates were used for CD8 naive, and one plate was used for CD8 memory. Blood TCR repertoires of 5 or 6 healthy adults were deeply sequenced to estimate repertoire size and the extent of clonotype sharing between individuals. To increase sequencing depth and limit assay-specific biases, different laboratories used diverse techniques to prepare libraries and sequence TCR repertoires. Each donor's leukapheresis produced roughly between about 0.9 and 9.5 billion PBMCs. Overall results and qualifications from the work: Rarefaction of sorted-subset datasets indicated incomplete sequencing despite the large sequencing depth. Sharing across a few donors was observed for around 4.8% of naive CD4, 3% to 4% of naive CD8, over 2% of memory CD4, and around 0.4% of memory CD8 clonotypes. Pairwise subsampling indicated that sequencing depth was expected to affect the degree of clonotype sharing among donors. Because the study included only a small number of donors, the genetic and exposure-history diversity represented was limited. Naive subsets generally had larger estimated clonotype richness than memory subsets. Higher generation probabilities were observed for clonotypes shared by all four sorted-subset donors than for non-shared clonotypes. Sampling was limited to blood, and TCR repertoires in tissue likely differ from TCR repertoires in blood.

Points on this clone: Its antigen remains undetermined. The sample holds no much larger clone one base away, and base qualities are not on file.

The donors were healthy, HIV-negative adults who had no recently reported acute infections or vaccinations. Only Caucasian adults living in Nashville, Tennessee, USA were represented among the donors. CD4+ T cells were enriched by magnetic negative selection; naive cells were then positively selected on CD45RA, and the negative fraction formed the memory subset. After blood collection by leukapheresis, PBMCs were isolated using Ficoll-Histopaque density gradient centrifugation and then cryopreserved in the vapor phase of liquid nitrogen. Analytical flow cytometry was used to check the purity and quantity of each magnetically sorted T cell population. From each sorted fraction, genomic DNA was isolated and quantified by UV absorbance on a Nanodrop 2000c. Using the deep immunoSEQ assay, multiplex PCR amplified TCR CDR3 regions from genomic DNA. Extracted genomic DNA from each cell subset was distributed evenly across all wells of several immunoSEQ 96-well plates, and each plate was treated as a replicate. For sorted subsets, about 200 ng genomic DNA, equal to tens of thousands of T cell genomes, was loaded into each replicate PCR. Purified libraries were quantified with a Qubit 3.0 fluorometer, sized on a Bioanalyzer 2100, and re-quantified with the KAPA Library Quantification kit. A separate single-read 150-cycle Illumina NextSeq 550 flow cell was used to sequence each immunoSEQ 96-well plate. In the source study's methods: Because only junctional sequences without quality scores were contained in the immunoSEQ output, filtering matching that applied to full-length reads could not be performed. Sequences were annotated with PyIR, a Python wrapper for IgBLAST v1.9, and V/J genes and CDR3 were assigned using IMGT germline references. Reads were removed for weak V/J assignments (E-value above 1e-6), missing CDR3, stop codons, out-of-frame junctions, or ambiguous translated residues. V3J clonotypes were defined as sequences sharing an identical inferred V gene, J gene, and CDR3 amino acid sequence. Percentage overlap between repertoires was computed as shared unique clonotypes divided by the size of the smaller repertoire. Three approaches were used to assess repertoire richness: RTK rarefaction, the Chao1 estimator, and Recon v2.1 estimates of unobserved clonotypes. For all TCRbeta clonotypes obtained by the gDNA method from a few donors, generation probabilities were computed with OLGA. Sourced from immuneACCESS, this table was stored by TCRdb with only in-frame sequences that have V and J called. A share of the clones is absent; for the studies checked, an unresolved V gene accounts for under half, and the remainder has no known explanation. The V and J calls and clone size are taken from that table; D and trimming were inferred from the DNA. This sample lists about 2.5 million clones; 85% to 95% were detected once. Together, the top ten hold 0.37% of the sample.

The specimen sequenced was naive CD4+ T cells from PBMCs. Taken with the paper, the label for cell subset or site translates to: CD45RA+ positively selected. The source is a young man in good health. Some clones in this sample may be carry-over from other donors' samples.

The CDR3 protein sequence reads: CASSPSGHGYEQYF. The base sequence is TGCGCCAGCAGCCCCTCGGGACACGGCTACGAGCAGTACTTC. Rearrangement joined TRBV5-1 to TRBJ2-7; TRBD1 might be the D gene, on 6 matching bases. The V end loses 4 bases and the J end loses 3 bases, and a stretch of 14 bases separates them. Taken from the germline V gene, the CDR1 and CDR2 loops are SGHRS and YFSETQ. The CDR3 contains 14 residues, cysteine and phenylalanine counted. Here the CDR3 DNA is all that survives: 42 bases in frame from base 1. Beyond the CDR3, the reference TRBV5-1 and TRBJ2-7 genes provide the residues; the full variable domain reads: KAGVTQTPRYLIKTRGQQVTLSCSPISGHRSVSWYQQTPGQGLQFLFEYFSETQRNKGNFPGRFSGRQFSNSRSEMNVSTLELGDSALYLCASSPSGHGYEQYFGPGTRLTVT.